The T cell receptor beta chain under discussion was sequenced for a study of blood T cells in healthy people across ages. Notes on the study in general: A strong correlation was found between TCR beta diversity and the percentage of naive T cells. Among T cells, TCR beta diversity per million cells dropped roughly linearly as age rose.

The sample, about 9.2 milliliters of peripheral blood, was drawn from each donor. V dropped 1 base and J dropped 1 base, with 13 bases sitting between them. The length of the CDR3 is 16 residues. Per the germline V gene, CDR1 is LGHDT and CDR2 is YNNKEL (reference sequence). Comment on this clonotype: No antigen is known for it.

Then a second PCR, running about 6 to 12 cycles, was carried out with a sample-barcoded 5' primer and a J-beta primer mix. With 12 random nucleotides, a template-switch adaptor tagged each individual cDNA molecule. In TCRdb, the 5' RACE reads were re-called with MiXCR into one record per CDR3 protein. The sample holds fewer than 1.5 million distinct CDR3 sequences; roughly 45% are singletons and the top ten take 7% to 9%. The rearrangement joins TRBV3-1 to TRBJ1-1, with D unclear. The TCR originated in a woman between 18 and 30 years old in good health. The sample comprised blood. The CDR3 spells CASSQGARLSNTEAFF. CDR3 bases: TGTGCCAGCAGCCAAGGGGCCAGGCTGTCGAACACTGAAGCTTTCTTT.